The 28 T cell receptor beta chains in this list originate from one sample, sequenced in a study of blood T cell repertoires in COVID-19. Data came from immunoSEQ multiplex PCR; TCRdb stores just in-frame clones and leaves some out. The sample contains hundreds of thousands of clones, 86% of which appear only once. Sequenced input: PBMCs or T cells enriched from blood (not recorded which). These receptors were collected from a man younger than 35 who had recovered from COVID-19.

The chain uses TRBV30 and TRBJ2-3; possible D gene TRBD2, 7 bases. V shed 3 bases and J shed 3 bases, with 16 bases lying between them. CDR1 and CDR2 (germline): GTSNPN, SVGIG (reference sequence). This CDR3 is built from 15 residues. The CDR3 bases are TGTGCCTGGAGACTTGGGGGGGCGCTTACAGATACGCAGTATTTT. Amino acids: CAWRLGGALTDTQYF.

The chain employs TRBV12-3 or TRBV12-4 and TRBJ1-2, with a weak D call TRBD1 (5 bases). V was pared by 6 bases and J by 3 bases, with 5 bases between. The length of the CDR3 is 11 residues. CDR3 coding DNA: TGTGCCAGCAGACAGGACTATGGCTACACCTTC. Protein sequence: CASRQDYGYTF.

The chain links TRBV19 to TRBJ1-3; D gene ambiguous. This CDR3 has 14 residues. V was trimmed by 5 bases and J by 0 bases, leaving 8 bases between them. Germline V CDR1 and CDR2: LNHDA, SQIVND (reference sequence). The CDR3 region has the DNA TGTGCCAGTAGTTTTCTTAGCTCTGGAAACACCATATATTTT. This codes for CASSFLSSGNTIYF.

The chain recombines TRBV5-5 with TRBJ1-3, with D tentatively TRBD1 (6 bases). The CDR3 loop spans 17 amino acids. Trimming took off 1 base at V and 0 bases at J, with 14 bases between the two ends. Germline-derived CDR1 and CDR2 are SGHKS and YYEKEE (reference sequence). The CDR3 is CASSLFGTRGSGNTIYF. CDR3 bases: TGTGCCAGCAGCTTGTTTGGGACAAGAGGCTCTGGAAACACCATATATTTT.

The sample holds a few counts of this clone. The chain uses TRBV10-2 and TRBJ2-1; 12 nucleotides match TRBD2. The J segment lost 2 bases and the V segment lost 8 bases, leaving 1 base of the junction unmatched. This CDR3 comprises 14 residues. Germline CDR1 reads WSHSY; CDR2 reads SAAADI. The CDR3 nucleotides are TGCGCCAGCCGACTAGCGGGGGCCTACAATGAGCAGTTCTTC. This encodes CASRLAGAYNEQFF.

This clone was seen a single time. This chain connects TRBV4-1 to TRBJ2-1; D may be TRBD2 (5 bases). The CDR3 runs 17 residues. With 1 base removed from V and 5 bases from J, the gap between germline ends came to 18 bases. Germline V CDR1 and CDR2: MGHRA, YSYEKL. As DNA, the CDR3 is TGCGCCAGCAGCCAAGGCACTTCCGGGATTCTCAACAATGAGCAGTTCTTC. This codes for CASSQGTSGILNNEQFF.

This rearrangement joins TRBV7-8 to TRBJ2-2; D not resolved. The CDR3 is 15 residues long. Germline V gives CDR1 SGHVS, CDR2 FQNEAQ. V was clipped by 7 bases and J by 1 base, with 13 bases between them. Written as DNA, the CDR3 is TGTGCCAGCACCCGCGAACATCTGAACACCGGGGAGCTGTTTTTT. It codes for CASTREHLNTGELFF. The entire variable domain, with the rest obtained from reference TRBV7-8 and TRBJ2-2, is as follows: GAGVSQSPRYKVAKRGQDVALRCDPISGHVSLFWYQQALGQGPEFLTYFQNEAQLDKSGLPSDRFFAERPEGSVSTLKIQRTQQEDSAVYLCASTREHLNTGELFFGEGSRLTVL.

The CDR3 here is CAISAGQINQPQHF. Written as DNA, the CDR3 is TGTGCCATCAGTGCGGGACAAATCAATCAGCCCCAGCATTTT. The chain uses TRBV10-3 and TRBJ1-5; TRBD1 is a possible D gene (6 bases). The germline CDR1 and CDR2 sequences are ENHRY and SYGVKD. Trimming stripped 4 bases from V and 3 bases from J, with 10 bases between. This CDR3 region has 14 residues.

This chain joins TRBV5-4 and TRBJ1-1; 9 nucleotides match TRBD1. Trimming cost V 4 bases and J 3 bases; bases outside gene matches: 4. CDR1 and CDR2 from the germline V gene are SGHNT and YYREEE (reference sequence). The CDR3 extends over 14 amino acids. The CDR3 loop is CASSPGTGHTEAFF. The CDR3 bases are TGTGCCAGCAGCCCTGGGACAGGGCACACTGAAGCTTTCTTT.

The genes are TRBV5-1 and TRBJ1-1; no clear D. Per the germline V gene, CDR1 is SGHRS and CDR2 is YFSETQ. The CDR3 loop spans 12 amino acids. V lost 4 bases to trimming and J lost 6 bases, with 10 bases between them. The CDR3 sequence is CASSPDSAEAFF. CDR3 sequence (DNA): TGCGCCAGCAGCCCGGACTCAGCTGAAGCTTTCTTT. The variable domain in full, with the rest retrieved from reference TRBV5-1 and TRBJ1-1, is KAGVTQTPRYLIKTRGQQVTLSCSPISGHRSVSWYQQTPGQGLQFLFEYFSETQRNKGNFPGRFSGRQFSNSRSEMNVSTLELGDSALYLCASSPDSAEAFFGQGTRLTVV.

Remarks on this clone: One junction end does not reproduce the germline sequence, and a read error may be involved. For the CDR3, the DNA is TGTGCCAGCAGCCAAGGGACTAGCGGGAGGGCCCCAGACTTC. It is translated as CASSQGTSGRAPDF. The J gene is TRBJ2-7, the V gene TRBV3-1 (or the pseudogene TRBV3-2); 15 nucleotides line up with TRBD2. Germline CDR1 and CDR2: LGHDT and YNNKEL (reference sequence). This CDR3 has 14 amino acids.

The J gene is TRBJ2-1, the V gene TRBV7-9, with D perhaps matching TRBD2 (6 bases). In germline, CDR1 is SEHNR, CDR2 FQNEAQ (reference sequence). The CDR3 consists of 16 residues. V was pared by 4 bases and J by 6 bases, with 19 bases between. Written as DNA, the CDR3 is TGTGCCAGCAGCTCAACTAGCTTCAGTTCGGGCAATGAGCAGTTCTTC. Translating it yields CASSSTSFSSGNEQFF.

This chain uses TRBV28 with TRBJ1-2; a weak D match, TRBD1 (6 bases). Deletions cut 6 bases from V and 3 bases from J, with 20 bases between. Germline lookup yields CDR1 MDHEN and CDR2 SYDVKM. There are 16 residues in the CDR3. As DNA, the CDR3 is TGTGCCAGCAGCAAGCCCCTAGGGGGGGCGGACTATGGCTACACCTTC. Encoded protein: CASSKPLGGADYGYTF.

The chain has TRBV2 and TRBJ1-6, with 10 bases identical to TRBD1. J was trimmed by 7 bases and V by 10 bases; bases with no gene match: 4. The V gene's germline CDR1 is SNHLY and CDR2 FYNNEI. This CDR3 has 13 residues. Here the CDR3 reads CATRTGGNSPLHF. CDR3 in DNA: TGTGCCACCCGGACAGGGGGAAATTCACCCCTCCACTTT.

J is TRBJ1-3 and V is TRBV5-1; possible D gene TRBD1, 5 bases. The CDR3 contains 14 residues. Germline CDR1 is SGHRS and CDR2 is YFSETQ. Trimming cost V 3 bases and J 2 bases, with 9 bases left between them. The CDR3 nucleotides are TGCGCCAGCAGCTGGGAGGGGACTGGAAACACCATATATTTT. Amino acid sequence: CASSWEGTGNTIYF. The full variable domain, its missing parts supplied by reference TRBV5-1 and TRBJ1-3, is KAGVTQTPRYLIKTRGQQVTLSCSPISGHRSVSWYQQTPGQGLQFLFEYFSETQRNKGNFPGRFSGRQFSNSRSEMNVSTLELGDSALYLCASSWEGTGNTIYFGEGSWLTVV.

The rearrangement links TRBV12-3 or TRBV12-4 to TRBJ1-1; weak D call: TRBD1 (6 bases). The ends were cut back, 4 bases at V and 11 bases at J, with 17 bases in the middle. The CDR3 spans 13 residues. The CDR3 is CASSYNRASEAFF. DNA of the CDR3: TGTGCCAGCAGTTACAACAGGGCCTCGGAGGCTTTCTTT.

The chain combines TRBV11-2 with TRBJ2-1, with D perhaps matching TRBD1 (6 bases). V was clipped by 0 bases and J by 4 bases, with 22 bases between them. This CDR3 region has 19 residues. Germline assignment: CDR1 SGHAT and CDR2 FQNNGV. The CDR3, as DNA: TGTGCCAGCAGCTTAGATAAGGGACACAGGGTTCCGAAATACAATGAGCAGTTCTTC. It yields the protein CASSLDKGHRVPKYNEQFF.

The gene calls are TRBV27 and TRBJ1-5; tentatively, D is TRBD1 (6 bases). The CDR3 runs to 19 residues. V dropped 7 bases and J dropped 2 bases, with 27 bases sitting between them. CDR1 and CDR2 (germline): MNHEY, SMNVEV (reference sequence). The CDR3 region is CASTPRGALRGGGNQPQHF. The CDR3 bases are TGTGCCAGCACCCCTCGGGGGGCACTCCGAGGGGGAGGCAATCAGCCCCAGCATTTT.

The chain joins TRBV5-6 to TRBJ2-7, with TRBD1 identical over 7 bases. V trimming: 1 base; J trimming: 3 bases; junction bases outside the gene matches: 10. The CDR3 covers 16 residues. Germline values: CDR1 SGHDT, CDR2 YYEEEE. Here the CDR3 reads CASSLFSRTGVYEQYF. CDR3 nucleotides: TGTGCCAGCAGCTTGTTTAGTCGGACAGGAGTCTACGAGCAGTACTTC.

The V call is TRBV14, the J call TRBJ2-1; TRBD2 matches at 12 bases. Germline V gene sequence: CDR1 SGHDN, CDR2 FVKESK. V shed 5 bases, J shed 2 bases, and the junction held 13 bases outside the gene matches. CDR3 length: 19 residues. In DNA form, the CDR3 reads TGTGCCAGCAGCGGAGGCGGCCTAGCGGGAGGGAGGACCTACAATGAGCAGTTCTTC. Translated: CASSGGGLAGGRTYNEQFF.

This clone has a single count. The chain couples TRBV19 to TRBJ2-6; D is uncertain. The CDR3 is made up of 16 amino acids. The germline CDR1 and CDR2 sequences are LNHDA and SQIVND (reference sequence). Trimming pared 3 bases from V and 0 bases from J, leaving 9 bases between. The chain's CDR3 is CASSIFTGSGANVLTF. CDR3 nucleotides: TGTGCCAGTAGTATTTTTACGGGCTCTGGGGCCAACGTCCTGACTTTC.

J is TRBJ2-1 and V is TRBV10-1, with a weak D call TRBD1 (5 bases). Germline CDR1 reads WNHNN; CDR2 reads SYGVQD (reference sequence). This CDR3 contains 13 residues. The V end lost 6 bases, the J end lost 9 bases, and 15 bases lay between the germline ends. CDR3 DNA sequence: TGCGCCAGCAGCTTGGACACGAAGGGTGAGCAGTTCTTC. It yields the protein CASSLDTKGEQFF.

This clone was detected only once. The V and J genes are TRBV7-9 and TRBJ1-1; possible D gene TRBD1, 5 bases. The germline V gene has CDR1 SEHNR and CDR2 FQNEAQ (reference sequence). This CDR3 has 15 amino acids. Trimming cost V 3 bases and J 6 bases, with 17 bases left between them. Written as DNA, the CDR3 is TGTGCCAGCAGCTTTTGGGGGGATGACGGGCCTGAAGCTTTCTTT. This gives the protein CASSFWGDDGPEAFF.

The V and J genes are TRBV6-5 and TRBJ1-2; 8 bases are shared with TRBD1. CDR1 and CDR2 from the germline V gene are MNHEY and SVGAGI. With 4 bases clipped from V and 8 bases from J, the junction kept 12 bases outside the gene matches. This CDR3 has 15 residues. The CDR3, as DNA: TGTGCCAGCAGTTTCGGGACAGGTGCCTTGGGAGGCTACACCTTC. Translating gives CASSFGTGALGGYTF.

The chain couples TRBV28 to TRBJ2-5; D remains unclear. The CDR3 extends over 13 amino acids. Germline CDR1 MDHEN, CDR2 SYDVKM. V was shortened by 7 bases and J by 7 bases, with 16 bases between the two germline ends. The CDR3, as DNA: TGTGCCAGCAATACCGTAAATTCCGGGACCCAGTACTTC. Translation: CASNTVNSGTQYF.

This chain joins TRBV6-1 and TRBJ1-2, with D possibly being TRBD1 (5 bases). Trimming pared 3 bases from V and 5 bases from J, leaving 10 bases between. The CDR3 extends over 13 amino acids. From germline, CDR1 is MNHNS and CDR2 SASEGT. The DNA for the CDR3 is TGTGCCAGCAGTGACGGGGGTCGGTATGGCTACACCTTC. Protein: CASSDGGRYGYTF.

The V gene is TRBV29-1, the J gene TRBJ2-5, with 9 bases lining up with TRBD1. Germline CDR1 reads SQVTM; CDR2 reads ANQGSEA. The CDR3 is 13 amino acids. J gave up 7 bases and V 7 bases, and 10 bases lay outside the gene matches. In nucleotides, the CDR3 is TGCAGCGGCGGAACCGGGACAGGGAGGACCCAGTACTTC. It translates to CSGGTGTGRTQYF.

The V gene is TRBV6-5, the J gene TRBJ1-1; 10 positions agree with TRBD1. Germline values: CDR1 MNHEY, CDR2 SVGAGI. Trimming at V came to 10 bases and at J to 4 bases, leaving 3 bases not matched to a gene. The CDR3 is 12 amino acids. The chain's CDR3 is CATGQGGTEAFF. The CDR3 DNA is TGTGCCACCGGACAGGGGGGCACTGAAGCTTTCTTT.